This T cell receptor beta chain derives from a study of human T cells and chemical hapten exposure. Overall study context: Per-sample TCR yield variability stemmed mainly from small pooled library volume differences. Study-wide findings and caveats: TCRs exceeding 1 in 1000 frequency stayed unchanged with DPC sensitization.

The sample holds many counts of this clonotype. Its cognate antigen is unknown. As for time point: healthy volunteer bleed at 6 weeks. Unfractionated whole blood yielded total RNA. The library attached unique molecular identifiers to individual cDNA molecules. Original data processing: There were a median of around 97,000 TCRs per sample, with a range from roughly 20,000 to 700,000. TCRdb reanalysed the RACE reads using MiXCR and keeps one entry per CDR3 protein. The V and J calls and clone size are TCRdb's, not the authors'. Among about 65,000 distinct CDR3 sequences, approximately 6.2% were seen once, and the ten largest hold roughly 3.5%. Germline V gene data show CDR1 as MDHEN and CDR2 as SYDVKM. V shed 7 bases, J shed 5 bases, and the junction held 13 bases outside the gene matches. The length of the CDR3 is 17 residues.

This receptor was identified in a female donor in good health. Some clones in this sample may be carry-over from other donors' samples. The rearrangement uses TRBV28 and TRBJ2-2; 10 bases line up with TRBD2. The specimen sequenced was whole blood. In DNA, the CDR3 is TGTGCCAGCACTAAATTAGGACTAGCGGTGGGGACCGGGGAGCTGTTTTTT. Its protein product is CASTKLGLAVGTGELFF.